This TCR beta chain was sequenced for a study of cytomegalovirus exposure and HLA in healthy donors. Findings of the study overall: According to a subsequent analysis, TCR clusters identified in the first cohort showed a tendency to co-occur across the 120 or so validation repertoires. Under in vitro conditions, three CMV-associated chains were confirmed as specific for CMV antigens. Despite most TCR sequences being rare, some public TCRs occurred in many donors.

An approximately 130-subject validation cohort, separate from the roughly 670-subject first cohort, supplied the donors. The CDR3 runs to 13 residues. Germline CDR1 and CDR2: SGHVS and FNYEAQ. V was clipped by 4 bases and J by 3 bases, with 10 bases between them. Some clones are missing from TCRdb's copy, which holds only in-frame ones; the method was immunoSEQ multiplex PCR. The profile shows fewer than 200,000 clones, roughly 89% of them singletons. Remarks on this clone: No antigen is known for it.

This receptor was identified in a man between 18 and 35 years old in good health and CMV-seropositive. The gene calls are TRBV7-6 and TRBJ2-7, with a possible D match to TRBD1 (6 bases). The specimen sequenced was PBMCs. In DNA, the CDR3 is TGTGCCAGCAGCTCAGGGACATACTACGAGCAGTACTTC. The encoded protein is CASSSGTYYEQYF.